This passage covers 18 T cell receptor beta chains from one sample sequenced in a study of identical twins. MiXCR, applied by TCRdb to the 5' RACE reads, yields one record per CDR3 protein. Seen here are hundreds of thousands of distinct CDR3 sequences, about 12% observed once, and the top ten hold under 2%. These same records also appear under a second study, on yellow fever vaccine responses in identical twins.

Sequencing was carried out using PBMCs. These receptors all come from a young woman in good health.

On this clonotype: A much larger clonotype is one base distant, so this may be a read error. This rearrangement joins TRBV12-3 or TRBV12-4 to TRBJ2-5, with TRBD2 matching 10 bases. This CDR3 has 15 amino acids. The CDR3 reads CAGSPSGGLQETQYF. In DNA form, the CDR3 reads TGTGCCGGCAGTCCTAGCGGGGGTCTACAAGAGACCCAGTACTTC.

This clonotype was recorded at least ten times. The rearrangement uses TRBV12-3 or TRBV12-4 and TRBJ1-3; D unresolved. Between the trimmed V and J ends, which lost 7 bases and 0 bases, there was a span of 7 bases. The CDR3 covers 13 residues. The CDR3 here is CASTLSSGNTIYF. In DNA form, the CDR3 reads TGTGCCAGCACCCTCAGCTCTGGAAACACCATATATTTT.

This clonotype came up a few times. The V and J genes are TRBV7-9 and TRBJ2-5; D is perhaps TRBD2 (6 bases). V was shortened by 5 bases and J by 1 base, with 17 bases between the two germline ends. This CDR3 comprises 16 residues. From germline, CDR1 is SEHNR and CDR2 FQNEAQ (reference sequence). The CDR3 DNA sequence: TGTGCCAGCAGCCCTGGGGCTAGCGCTATCCAAGAGACCCAGTACTTC. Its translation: CASSPGASAIQETQYF.

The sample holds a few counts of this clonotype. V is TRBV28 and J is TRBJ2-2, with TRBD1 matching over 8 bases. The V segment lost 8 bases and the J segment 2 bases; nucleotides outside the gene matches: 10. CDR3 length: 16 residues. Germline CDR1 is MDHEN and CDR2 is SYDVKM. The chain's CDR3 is CASPQPGQVNTGELFF. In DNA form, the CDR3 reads TGTGCCAGCCCCCAACCGGGACAGGTTAACACCGGGGAGCTGTTTTTT.

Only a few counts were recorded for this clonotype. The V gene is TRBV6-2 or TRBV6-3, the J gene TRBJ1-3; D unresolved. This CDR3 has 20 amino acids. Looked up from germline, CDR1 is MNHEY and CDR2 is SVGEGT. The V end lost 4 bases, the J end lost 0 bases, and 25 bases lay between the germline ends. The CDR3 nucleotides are TGTGCCAGCAGTTCCTGGTCCGGGAGAGTCAGGCAACGCTCTGGAAACACCATATATTTT. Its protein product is CASSSWSGRVRQRSGNTIYF.

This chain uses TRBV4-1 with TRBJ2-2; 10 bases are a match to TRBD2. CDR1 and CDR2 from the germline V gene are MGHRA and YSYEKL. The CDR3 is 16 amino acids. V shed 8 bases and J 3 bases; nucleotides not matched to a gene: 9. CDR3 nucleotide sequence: TGCGCCAGCTCAGCGGGGGGGATAGTTTACACCGGGGAGCTGTTTTTT. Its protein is CASSAGGIVYTGELFF.

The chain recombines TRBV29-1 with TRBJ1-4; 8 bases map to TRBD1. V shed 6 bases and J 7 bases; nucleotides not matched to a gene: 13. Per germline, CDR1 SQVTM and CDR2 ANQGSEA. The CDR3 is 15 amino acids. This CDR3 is CSVPGQAEVGEKLFF. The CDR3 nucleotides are TGCAGCGTCCCGGGACAGGCGGAAGTCGGTGAAAAACTGTTTTTT.

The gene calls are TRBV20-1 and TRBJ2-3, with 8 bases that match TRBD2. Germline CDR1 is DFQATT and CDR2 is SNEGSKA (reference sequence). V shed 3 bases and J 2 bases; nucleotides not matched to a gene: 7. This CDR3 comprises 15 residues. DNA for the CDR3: TGCAGTGCTAGGACGACTAGCGAGGCCACAGATACGCAGTATTTT. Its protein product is CSARTTSEATDTQYF.

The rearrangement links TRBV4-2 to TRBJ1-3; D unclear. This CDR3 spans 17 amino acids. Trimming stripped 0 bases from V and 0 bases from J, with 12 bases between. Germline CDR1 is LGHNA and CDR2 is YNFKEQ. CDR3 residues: CASSQDFTASSGNTIYF. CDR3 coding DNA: TGTGCCAGCAGCCAAGATTTTACAGCAAGCTCTGGAAACACCATATATTTT.

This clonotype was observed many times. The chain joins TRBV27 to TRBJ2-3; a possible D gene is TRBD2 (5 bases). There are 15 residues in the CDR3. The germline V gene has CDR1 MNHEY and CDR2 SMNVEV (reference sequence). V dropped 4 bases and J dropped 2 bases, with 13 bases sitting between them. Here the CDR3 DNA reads TGTGCCAGCAGTTCCGGAGGCCCCGACACAGATACGCAGTATTTT. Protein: CASSSGGPDTDTQYF.

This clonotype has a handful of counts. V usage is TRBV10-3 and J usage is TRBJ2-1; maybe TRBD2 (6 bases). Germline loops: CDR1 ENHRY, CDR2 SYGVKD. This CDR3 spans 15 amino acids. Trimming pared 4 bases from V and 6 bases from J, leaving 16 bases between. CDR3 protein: CAISGRGGLSNEQFF. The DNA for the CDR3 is TGTGCCATCAGTGGTAGGGGAGGCCTGAGCAATGAGCAGTTCTTC.

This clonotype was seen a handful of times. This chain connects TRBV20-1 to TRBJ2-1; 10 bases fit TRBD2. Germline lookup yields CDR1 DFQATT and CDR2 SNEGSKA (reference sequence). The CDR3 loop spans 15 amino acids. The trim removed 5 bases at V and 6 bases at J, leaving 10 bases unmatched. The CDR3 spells CSAAGPSGSTNEQFF. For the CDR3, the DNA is TGCAGTGCTGCAGGACCTAGCGGGAGCACCAATGAGCAGTTCTTC.

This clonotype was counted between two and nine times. The CDR3 here is CASSKASGCPNTDTQYF. The DNA of the CDR3 is TGTGCCAGCAGCAAGGCTAGCGGGTGCCCTAACACAGATACGCAGTATTTT. The chain recombines TRBV21-1 with TRBJ2-3; the table calls TRBD2, which could not be checked here. TRBV21-1 counts as a pseudogene. This CDR3 region has 17 residues.

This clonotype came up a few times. As DNA, the CDR3 is TGTGCCAGCAGCTTACCTTATGAAAAACTGTTTTTT. Encoded protein: CASSLPYEKLFF. The chain combines TRBV7-6 with TRBJ1-4; D unresolved. CDR1 SGHVS and CDR2 FNYEAQ come from the germline V gene. Trimming pared 2 bases from V and 6 bases from J, leaving 4 bases between. This CDR3 region has 12 residues. The complete variable domain, with remaining parts taken from reference TRBV7-6 and TRBJ1-4, reads GAGVSQSPRYKVTKRGQDVALRCDPISGHVSLYWYRQALGQGPEFLTYFNYEAQQDKSGLPNDRFSAERPEGSISTLTIQRTEQRDSAMYRCASSLPYEKLFFGSGTQLSVL.

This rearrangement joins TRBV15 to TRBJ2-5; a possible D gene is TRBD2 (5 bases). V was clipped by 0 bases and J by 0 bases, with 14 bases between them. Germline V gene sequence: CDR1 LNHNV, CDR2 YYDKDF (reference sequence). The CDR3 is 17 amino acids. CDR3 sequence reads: CATSRDKAEAYQETQYF. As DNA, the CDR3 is TGTGCCACCAGCAGAGATAAGGCGGAGGCGTACCAAGAGACCCAGTACTTC.

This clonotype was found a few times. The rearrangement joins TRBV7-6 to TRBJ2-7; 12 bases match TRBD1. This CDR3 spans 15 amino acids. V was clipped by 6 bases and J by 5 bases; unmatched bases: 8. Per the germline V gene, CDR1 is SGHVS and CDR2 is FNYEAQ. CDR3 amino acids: CASSTRDRGRDEQYF. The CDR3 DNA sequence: TGTGCCAGCAGTACCCGGGACAGGGGGCGCGACGAGCAGTACTTC.

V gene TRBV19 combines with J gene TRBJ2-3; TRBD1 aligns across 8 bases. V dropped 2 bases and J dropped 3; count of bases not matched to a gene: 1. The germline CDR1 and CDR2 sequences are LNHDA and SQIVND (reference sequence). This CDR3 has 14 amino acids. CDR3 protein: CASSITGGTDTQYF. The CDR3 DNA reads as TGTGCCAGTAGTATAACAGGGGGGACAGATACGCAGTATTTT.

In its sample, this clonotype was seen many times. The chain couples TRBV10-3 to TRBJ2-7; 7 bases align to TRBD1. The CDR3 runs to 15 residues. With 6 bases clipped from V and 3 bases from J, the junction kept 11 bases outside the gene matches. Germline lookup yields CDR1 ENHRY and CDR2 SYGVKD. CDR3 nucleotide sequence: TGTGCCATCAGAGGTTCCGGGACAGCTAACTACGAGCAGTACTTC. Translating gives CAIRGSGTANYEQYF.